This entry describes one TCR beta chain. CDR3 length: 16 amino acids. Losses at the gene ends were 2 bases for V and 5 bases for J; bases not matched to a gene: 8. The germline gives CDR1 SGHRS, CDR2 YFSETQ. This sample was taken from a study of blood T cell repertoires in COVID-19. In the study overall: Samples representing acute and convalescent COVID-19 were sourced from the United States, Italy and Spain. T cells, B-cell-depleted T cells, or PBMCs provided the cDNA or gDNA that served as material.

Authors' analysis steps: By means of reference gene primer amplification, nucleated cell counts were estimated. Clones were read by immunoSEQ multiplex PCR, and TCRdb kept only the in-frame ones, dropping some. V and J calls plus clone size are reproduced from that table; the DNA served to infer D and trimming. The sample holds about 250,000 clones; around 88% are singletons and the top ten take around 1.4%. The TCR originated in a man at least 80 years old with acute or convalescent COVID-19. The V gene is TRBV5-1, the J gene TRBJ2-1, with TRBD2 matching 9 bases. Sequencing input: peripheral blood. The CDR3 DNA reads as TGCGCCAGCAGCTTAATTAGCGGGAGTGGAAACAATGAGCAGTTCTTC. As protein: CASSLISGSGNNEQFF.